Following are 16 T cell receptor beta chains from one sample sequenced in a study of cytomegalovirus exposure and HLA in healthy donors. Amplification used 60 Vbeta primers and 13 Jbeta primers. This table comes from immunoSEQ multiplex PCR, and its TCRdb copy is limited to in-frame clones, with some not included. The sample carries 100,000 to 150,000 clones, 81% recorded once. Sequenced material: PBMCs. Receptors were obtained from a man between 18 and 29 years old in good health and CMV-seronegative.

There are many counts of this clone. This rearrangement joins TRBV6-5 to TRBJ1-5; D is possibly TRBD1 (6 bases). Germline CDR1 MNHEY, CDR2 SVGAGI. The CDR3 is made up of 13 amino acids. The V gene lost 6 bases and the J gene lost 7 bases, with 13 bases spanning the gap. CDR3 sequence reads: CASRTQQGQPQHF. CDR3 DNA sequence: TGTGCCAGCAGAACTCAACAGGGACAGCCCCAGCATTTT.

Only a few counts were recorded for this clone. The genes are TRBV29-1 and TRBJ1-2; 8 bases are shared with TRBD1. The CDR3 totals 13 residues. Germline lookup yields CDR1 SQVTM and CDR2 ANQGSEA. Trimming took 6 bases from V and 4 from J; bases not matched to a gene: 7. CDR3 coding DNA: TGCAGCGTCCGGATCGACAGGGGCTATGGCTACACCTTC. It specifies CSVRIDRGYGYTF.

This clone has just one count. The chain couples TRBV18 to TRBJ1-1; D not resolved. The CDR3 length is 13 residues. Germline values: CDR1 KGHSH, CDR2 LQKENI. V lost 0 bases and J lost 6, with 8 bases in between. CDR3 nucleotide sequence: TGTGCCAGCTCACCACCTACCCGGTCTGAAGCTTTCTTT. It codes for CASSPPTRSEAFF.

This chain links TRBV21-1 with TRBJ1-1; TRBD1, the D gene given by the table, was not confirmed from the DNA. TRBV21-1 is recorded as a pseudogene. CDR3 length: 15 residues. CDR3 loop: CASSKKGAGGTEAFF. CDR3 bases: TGTGCCAGCAGCAAAAAGGGGGCAGGGGGGACTGAAGCTTTCTTT.

This clone has only one observation. The J gene is TRBJ2-7, the V gene TRBV30; D is possibly TRBD1 (6 bases). Germline V CDR1 and CDR2: GTSNPN, SVGIG (reference sequence). V lost 4 bases and J 0 bases, leaving 13 bases between the germline ends. CDR3 size: 14 residues. The chain's CDR3 is CAWNGQRDSYEQYF. The CDR3 DNA follows: TGTGCCTGGAACGGACAGCGTGACTCCTACGAGCAGTACTTC.

This clone was seen a single time. The chain has TRBV15 and TRBJ2-5; D gene unclear. The CDR3 has 14 amino acids. V was shortened by 4 bases and J by 2 bases, with 11 bases between the two germline ends. The germline V gene has CDR1 LNHNV and CDR2 YYDKDF (reference sequence). CDR3 protein: CATSIGERQETQYF. The CDR3 DNA reads as TGTGCCACCAGCATTGGAGAGAGGCAAGAGACCCAGTACTTC.

Only one count was recorded for this clone. This rearrangement joins TRBV25-1 to TRBJ2-3; 11 nucleotides align to TRBD2. CDR3 length: 15 amino acids. V gave up 3 bases and J gave up 3 bases; unmatched junction bases: 2. Per the germline V gene, CDR1 is MGHDK and CDR2 is SYGVNS. The CDR3 sequence is CASSDSGGGTDTQYF. DNA for the CDR3: TGTGCCAGCAGTGATAGCGGGGGGGGGACAGATACGCAGTATTTT. Full variable domain (outside the CDR3, taken from reference TRBV25-1 and TRBJ2-3): EADIYQTPRYLVIGTGKKITLECSQTMGHDKMYWYQQDPGMELHLIHYSYGVNSTEKGDLSSESTVSRIRTEHFPLTLESARPSHTSQYLCASSDSGGGTDTQYFGPGTRLTVL.

The V gene is TRBV6-6, the J gene TRBJ1-2; D not resolved. The V end was cut by 9 bases, the J end by 3 bases, with 8 bases between. Germline-derived CDR1 and CDR2 are MNHNY and SVGAGI (reference sequence). The CDR3 consists of 11 residues. CDR3 sequence: CASSLDYGYTF. In DNA form, the CDR3 reads TGTGCCAGTTCCCTTGACTATGGCTACACCTTC.

About this clone itself: Germline and junction disagree at one end, which may indicate a read error. Other DNA sequences of this sample code for an identical CDR3. The CDR3 here is CASSPRTGNNSPLHF. CDR3 nucleotides: TGCGCCAGCAGCCCCCGGACAGGGAATAATTCACCCCTCCACTTT. J is TRBJ1-6 and V is TRBV9; 8 bases are shared with TRBD1. The germline CDR1 and CDR2 sequences are SGDLS and YYNGEE. There are 15 residues in the CDR3.

The chain has TRBV7-9 and TRBJ2-1; possibly TRBD2 for D (6 bases). The length of the CDR3 is 14 residues. V gave up 7 bases and J gave up 1 base, with 11 bases separating them. CDR1 and CDR2 from the germline V gene are SEHNR and FQNEAQ (reference sequence). The CDR3 bases are TGTGCCAGCATCTTCGGGGGATCCTACAATGAGCAGTTCTTC. Translating gives CASIFGGSYNEQFF.

The chain carries TRBV6-5 and TRBJ1-1; unclear D gene. This CDR3 spans 13 amino acids. The V gene lost 5 bases and the J gene lost 6 bases, with 13 bases spanning the gap. CDR1 and CDR2 from the germline V gene are MNHEY and SVGAGI. The CDR3 protein is CASSPFLAAEAFF. CDR3 coding DNA: TGTGCCAGCAGTCCGTTTTTGGCCGCTGAAGCTTTCTTT.

The V and J genes are TRBV5-4 and TRBJ1-1; tentatively, D is TRBD1 (5 bases). Trimming shortened V by 4 bases and J by 1 base, and 14 bases separated the two germline ends. The CDR3 covers 15 residues. From germline, CDR1 is SGHNT and CDR2 YYREEE (reference sequence). CDR3 amino acids: CASSPPPGKNTEAFF. CDR3 in DNA: TGTGCCAGCAGCCCCCCGCCAGGGAAGAACACTGAAGCTTTCTTT.

The V call is TRBV29-1, the J call TRBJ2-5; 8 bases fit TRBD1. The DNA matches TRBJ2-7 better at its end, which makes the J call doubtful. Germline V gene data show CDR1 as SQVTM and CDR2 as ANQGSEA. This CDR3 is built from 12 residues. The CDR3 DNA sequence: TGCAGCGTTGAACAGGGGGCAAGCGAGCAGTACTTC. It yields the protein CSVEQGASEQYF.

The chain combines TRBV4-3 with TRBJ2-7; D is possibly TRBD1 (6 bases). This CDR3 is built from 14 residues. Germline V gene lookup returns CDR1 LGHNA and CDR2 YSLEER. The germline V and J ends were trimmed by 0 bases and 5 bases, with 11 bases remaining between them. The CDR3 spells CASSQDRGENEQYF. The CDR3 region has the DNA TGCGCCAGCAGCCAAGACAGGGGCGAAAACGAGCAGTACTTC.

The chain uses TRBV11-2 and TRBJ2-7; D perhaps matches TRBD2 (6 bases). The CDR3 runs 12 residues. Between the trimmed V and J ends, which lost 5 bases and 4 bases, there was a span of 9 bases. The V gene's germline CDR1 is SGHAT and CDR2 FQNNGV. CDR3: CASSGGSYEQYF. In DNA form, the CDR3 reads TGTGCCAGCAGCGGGGGGAGTTACGAGCAGTACTTC.

The chain uses TRBV19 and TRBJ1-5; maybe TRBD1 (6 bases). V lost 5 bases to trimming and J lost 3 bases, with 11 bases between them. This CDR3 is 14 amino acids long. Germline loops: CDR1 LNHDA, CDR2 SQIVND (reference sequence). CDR3 protein: CASSSQGANQPQHF. CDR3 DNA: TGTGCCAGTAGTTCACAGGGTGCCAATCAGCCCCAGCATTTT.